This T cell receptor (beta chain) was documented in a study of shared clonotypes between healthy human individuals. General study findings and limits: Naive CD4 clonotypes were shared across a handful of donors at 4% to 5%. Non-shared clonotypes displayed generation probabilities falling below those of clonotypes present in all four donors.

Replicate PCRs run on sorted subsets employed 150 to 250 ng DNA, approximately 30,000 T cell genomes. TCRdb keeps only in-frame clones here, not all; method: immunoSEQ multiplex PCR. The table includes fewer than 1.8 million clones, approximately 98.5% detected once. To note about this clone: What it binds is not known.

Per the germline V gene, CDR1 is SGHAT and CDR2 is FQNNGV. The CDR3 is made up of 14 amino acids. Trimming left V 4 bases short and J 0 bases short, with 10 bases between. Source material: naive CD4+ T cells sorted from blood. Subset indicated: CD45RA+ positively selected. This TCR was recovered from a young man in good health. V gene TRBV11-2 combines with J gene TRBJ2-7; D remains ambiguous. CDR3 in amino acids: CASSSLTGSYEQYF. DNA of the CDR3: TGTGCCAGCAGCTCTCTAACGGGCTCCTACGAGCAGTACTTC.